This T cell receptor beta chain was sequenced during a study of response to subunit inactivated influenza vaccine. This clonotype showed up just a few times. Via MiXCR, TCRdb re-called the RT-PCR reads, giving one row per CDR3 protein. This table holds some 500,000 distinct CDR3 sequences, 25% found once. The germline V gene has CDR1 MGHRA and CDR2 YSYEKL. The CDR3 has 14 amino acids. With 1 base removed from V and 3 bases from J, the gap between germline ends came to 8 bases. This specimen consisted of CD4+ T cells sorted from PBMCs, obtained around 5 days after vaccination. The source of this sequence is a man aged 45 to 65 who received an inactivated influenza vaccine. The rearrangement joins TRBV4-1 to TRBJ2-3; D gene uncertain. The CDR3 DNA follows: TGCGCCAGCAGCCAAGCCCCTAGGACAGATACGCAGTATTTT. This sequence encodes CASSQAPRTDTQYF.